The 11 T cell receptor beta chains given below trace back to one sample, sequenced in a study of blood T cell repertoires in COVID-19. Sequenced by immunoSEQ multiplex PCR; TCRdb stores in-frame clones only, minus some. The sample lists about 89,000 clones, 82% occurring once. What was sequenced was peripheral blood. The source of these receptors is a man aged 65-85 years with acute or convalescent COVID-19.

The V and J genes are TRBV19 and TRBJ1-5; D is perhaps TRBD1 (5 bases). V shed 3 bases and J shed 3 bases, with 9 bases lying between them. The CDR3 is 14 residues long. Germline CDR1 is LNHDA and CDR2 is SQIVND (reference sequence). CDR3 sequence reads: CASSINRINQPQHF. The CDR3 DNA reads TGTGCCAGTAGTATTAACAGGATCAATCAGCCCCAGCATTTT.

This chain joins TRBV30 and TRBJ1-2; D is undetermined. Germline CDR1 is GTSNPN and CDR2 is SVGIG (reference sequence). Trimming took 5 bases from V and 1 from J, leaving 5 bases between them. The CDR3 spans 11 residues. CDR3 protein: CAWGLNYGYTF. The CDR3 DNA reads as TGTGCCTGGGGTCTTAACTATGGCTACACCTTC.

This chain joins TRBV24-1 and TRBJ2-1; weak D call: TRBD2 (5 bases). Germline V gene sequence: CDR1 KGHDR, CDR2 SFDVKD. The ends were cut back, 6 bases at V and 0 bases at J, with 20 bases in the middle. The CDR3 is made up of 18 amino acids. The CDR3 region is CATSNILTRGSSYNEQFF. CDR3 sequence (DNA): TGTGCCACCAGTAACATACTGACGAGAGGGAGCTCCTACAATGAGCAGTTCTTC.

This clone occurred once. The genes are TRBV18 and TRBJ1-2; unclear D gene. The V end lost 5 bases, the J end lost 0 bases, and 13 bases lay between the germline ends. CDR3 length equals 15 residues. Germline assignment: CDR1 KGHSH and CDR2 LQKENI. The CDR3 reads CASSGQEKSNYGYTF. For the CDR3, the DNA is TGTGCCAGCTCAGGCCAGGAAAAATCTAACTATGGCTACACCTTC.

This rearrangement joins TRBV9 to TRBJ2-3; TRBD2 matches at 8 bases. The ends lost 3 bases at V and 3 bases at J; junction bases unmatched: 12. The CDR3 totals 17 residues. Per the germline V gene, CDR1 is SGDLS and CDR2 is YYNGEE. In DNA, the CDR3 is TGTGCCAGCAGCGCCGATGAAGCGGGGGTTGTAACAGATACGCAGTATTTT. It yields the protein CASSADEAGVVTDTQYF.

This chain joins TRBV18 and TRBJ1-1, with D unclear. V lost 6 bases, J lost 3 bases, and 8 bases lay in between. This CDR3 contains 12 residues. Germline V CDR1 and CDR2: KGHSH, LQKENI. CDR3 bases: TGTGCCAGCTCGAAGGGAGACACTGAAGCTTTCTTT. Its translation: CASSKGDTEAFF.

The CDR3: CSASGLAGKPDTQYF. DNA for the CDR3: TGCAGTGCTAGTGGACTAGCGGGAAAACCAGATACGCAGTATTTT. The chain recombines TRBV20-1 with TRBJ2-3, with TRBD2 identical over 12 bases. The CDR3 runs to 15 residues. The germline V gene encodes CDR1 DFQATT and CDR2 SNEGSKA (reference sequence). V shed 3 bases, J shed 4 bases, and the junction held 5 bases outside the gene matches.

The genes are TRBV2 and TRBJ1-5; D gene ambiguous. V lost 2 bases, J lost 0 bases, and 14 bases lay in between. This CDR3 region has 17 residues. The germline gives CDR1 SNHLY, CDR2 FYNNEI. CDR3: CASSELGSDYSNQPQHF. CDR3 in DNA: TGTGCCAGCAGTGAACTGGGGTCAGACTATAGCAATCAGCCCCAGCATTTT. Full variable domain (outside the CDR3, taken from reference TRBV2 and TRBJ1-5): EPEVTQTPSHQVTQMGQEVILRCVPISNHLYFYWYRQILGQKVEFLVSFYNNEISEKSEIFDDQFSVERPDGSNFTLKIRSTKLEDSAMYFCASSELGSDYSNQPQHFGDGTRLSIL.

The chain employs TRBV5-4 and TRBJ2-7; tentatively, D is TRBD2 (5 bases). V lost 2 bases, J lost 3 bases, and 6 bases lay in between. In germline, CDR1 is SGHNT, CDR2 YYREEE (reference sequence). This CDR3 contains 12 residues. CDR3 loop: CASSFSVYEQYF. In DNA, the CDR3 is TGTGCCAGCAGCTTTAGCGTCTACGAGCAGTACTTC. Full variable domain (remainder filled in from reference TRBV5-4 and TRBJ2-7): ETGVTQSPTHLIKTRGQQVTLRCSSQSGHNTVSWYQQALGQGPQFIFQYYREEENGRGNFPPRFSGLQFPNYSSELNVNALELDDSALYLCASSFSVYEQYFGPGTRLTVT.

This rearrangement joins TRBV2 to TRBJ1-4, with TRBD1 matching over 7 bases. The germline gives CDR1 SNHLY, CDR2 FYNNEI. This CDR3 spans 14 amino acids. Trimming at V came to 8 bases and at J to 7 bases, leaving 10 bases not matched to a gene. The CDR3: CASFRQGTTEKLFF. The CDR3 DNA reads TGTGCCAGCTTTAGACAGGGAACGACTGAAAAACTGTTTTTT.

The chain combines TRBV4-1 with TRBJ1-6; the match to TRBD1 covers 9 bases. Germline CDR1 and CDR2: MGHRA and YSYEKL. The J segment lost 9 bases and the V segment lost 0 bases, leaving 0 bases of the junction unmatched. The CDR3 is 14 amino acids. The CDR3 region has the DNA TGCGCCAGCAGCCAAGAGGGACAGGGTTCACCCCTCCACTTT. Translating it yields CASSQEGQGSPLHF.